The next 10 T cell receptor beta chains were all read from a single sample in a study of blood T cell repertoires in COVID-19 (dated by TCRdb to 2020 to 2021). The library relied on the immunoSEQ multiplex PCR assay. In TCRdb, the immuneACCESS table is reduced to in-frame sequences with V and J assigned. These tables do not hold every clone; where another copy was compared, an unresolved V gene accounts for under half, and the others remain unexplained. The sample table holds some 140,000 clones, of which about 79% were seen once. The ten largest account for 3% of the sample. Sequencing was carried out using peripheral blood. Every receptor here comes from a woman older than 75 with acute or convalescent COVID-19.

This clone turned up a few times. V gene TRBV15 combines with J gene TRBJ1-1; D perhaps matches TRBD1 (5 bases). CDR1 LNHNV and CDR2 YYDKDF come from the germline V gene (reference sequence). This CDR3 comprises 15 residues. V was clipped by 1 base and J by 0 bases, with 9 bases between them. The CDR3 sequence is CATSRAGYLNTEAFF. CDR3 bases: TGTGCCACCAGCAGAGCAGGGTACTTGAACACTGAAGCTTTCTTT.

The chain combines TRBV24-1 with TRBJ2-5, with D perhaps TRBD2 (7 bases). Trimming took 4 bases from V and 5 from J, leaving 16 bases between them. The CDR3 consists of 15 residues. In germline, CDR1 is KGHDR, CDR2 SFDVKD. The CDR3 nucleotides read TGTGCCACCAGTGAGTGGGGGGGCCTGGGGGAGACCCAGTACTTC. Protein sequence: CATSEWGGLGETQYF.

In this sample, this clone turned up once. This rearrangement joins TRBV7-9 to TRBJ1-2; 11 bases are a match to TRBD1. V lost 1 base to trimming and J lost 4 bases; unmatched junction nucleotides: 11. There are 18 residues in the CDR3. CDR1 is SEHNR, CDR2 FQNEAQ, per germline (reference sequence). The chain's CDR3 is CASSLGPVRDRGGYGYTF. The DNA of the CDR3 is TGTGCCAGCAGCTTAGGACCCGTTCGGGACAGGGGGGGCTATGGCTACACCTTC. Together with reference TRBV7-9 and TRBJ1-2, the CDR3 gives the full variable domain: DTGVSQNPRHKITKRGQNVTFRCDPISEHNRLYWYRQTLGQGPEFLTYFQNEAQLEKSRLLSDRFSAERPKGSFSTLEIQRTEQGDSAMYLCASSLGPVRDRGGYGYTFGSGTRLTVV.

The chain carries TRBV18 and TRBJ1-5, with D unclear. There are 15 residues in the CDR3. V was cut by 1 base and J by 0 bases, with 7 bases left in between. Germline values: CDR1 KGHSH, CDR2 LQKENI. CDR3 sequence reads: CASSPLEGSNQPQHF. CDR3 DNA: TGTGCCAGCTCACCACTGGAGGGTAGCAATCAGCCCCAGCATTTT.

The V and J genes are TRBV20-1 and TRBJ1-1; D gene ambiguous. This CDR3 contains 10 residues. In germline, CDR1 is DFQATT, CDR2 SNEGSKA (reference sequence). V was trimmed by 5 bases and J by 3 bases, leaving 4 bases between them. CDR3: CSAQDTEAFF. DNA of the CDR3: TGCAGTGCTCAGGACACTGAAGCTTTCTTT.

The chain carries TRBV19 and TRBJ1-5, with D possibly matching TRBD1 (6 bases). Germline V gene lookup returns CDR1 LNHDA and CDR2 SQIVND (reference sequence). The CDR3 has 14 amino acids. The V and J ends lost 3 bases and 5 bases respectively, with 11 bases between them. The CDR3: CASSIKQGDQPQHF. The CDR3 DNA sequence: TGTGCCAGTAGTATTAAACAGGGTGATCAGCCCCAGCATTTT.

The chain links TRBV2 to TRBJ1-2; D uncertain. Germline V gives CDR1 SNHLY, CDR2 FYNNEI. V was pared by 2 bases and J by 4 bases, with 8 bases between. There are 13 residues in the CDR3. CDR3 nucleotides: TGTGCCAGCAGTGAACGGCAGGCCTATGGCTACACCTTC. This gives the protein CASSERQAYGYTF.

The chain combines TRBV6-6 with TRBJ2-5, with D maybe TRBD2 (6 bases). Germline CDR1 is MNHNY and CDR2 is SVGAGI (reference sequence). The CDR3 sequence is 16 residues long. V was trimmed by 5 bases and J by 5 bases, leaving 21 bases between them. The CDR3: CASSNERPRGWETQYF. The CDR3 coding sequence is TGTGCCAGCAGTAACGAACGCCCTCGGGGGTGGGAGACCCAGTACTTC.

The chain carries TRBV2 and TRBJ1-5, with a tentative D call TRBD1 (5 bases). The germline V and J ends were trimmed by 6 bases and 15 bases, with 18 bases remaining between them. Looked up from germline, CDR1 is SNHLY and CDR2 is FYNNEI. There are 12 residues in the CDR3. The CDR3 is CASSPGRSRGHF. As DNA, the CDR3 is TGTGCCAGCAGCCCCGGACGGTCTAGGGGGCATTTT.

This clone turned up a few times. The V call is TRBV7-6, the J call TRBJ2-7, with D possibly TRBD1 on 6 matching bases. The germline V gene encodes CDR1 SGHVS and CDR2 FNYEAQ. Trimming left V 1 base short and J 0 bases short, with 10 bases between. The CDR3 sequence is 15 residues long. The CDR3 DNA reads as TGTGCCAGCAGCTTAGATTTGGGGGCCTCCTACGAGCAGTACTTC. Its translation: CASSLDLGASYEQYF.